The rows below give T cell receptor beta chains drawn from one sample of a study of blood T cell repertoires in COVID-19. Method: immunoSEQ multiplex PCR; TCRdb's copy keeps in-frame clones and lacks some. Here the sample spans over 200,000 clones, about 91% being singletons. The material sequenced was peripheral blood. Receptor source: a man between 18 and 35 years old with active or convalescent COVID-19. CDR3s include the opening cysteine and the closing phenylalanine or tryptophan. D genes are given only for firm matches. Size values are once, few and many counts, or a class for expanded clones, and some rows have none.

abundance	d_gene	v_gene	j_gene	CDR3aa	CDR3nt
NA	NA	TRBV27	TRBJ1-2	CASSLRGADGYTF	TGTGCCAGCAGTTTACGGGGGGCTGATGGCTACACCTTC
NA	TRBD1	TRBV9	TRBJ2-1	CASSQQGANEQFF	TGTGCCAGCAGCCAACAGGGGGCAAATGAGCAGTTCTTC
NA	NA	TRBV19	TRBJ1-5	CASMETALHQPQHF	TGTGCCAGTATGGAGACAGCCCTTCATCAGCCCCAGCATTTT
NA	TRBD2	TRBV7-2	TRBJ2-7	CASSLAVRTTSGSGYEQYF	TGTGCCAGCAGCTTAGCTGTACGGACAACTAGCGGGAGTGGGTACGAGCAGTACTTC
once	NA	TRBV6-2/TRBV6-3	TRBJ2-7	CASSSPVEQYF	TGTGCCAGCAGCTCTCCCGTCGAGCAGTACTTC
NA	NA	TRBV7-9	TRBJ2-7	CASSPGIQGYEQYF	TGTGCCAGCAGCCCAGGCATACAGGGCTACGAGCAGTACTTC
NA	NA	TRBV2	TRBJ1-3	CASSDNSPGFSGNTIYF	TGTGCCAGCAGTGATAATAGTCCGGGATTCTCTGGAAACACCATATATTTT
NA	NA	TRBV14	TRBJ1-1	CASSQDFGEAFF	TGTGCCAGCAGCCAAGATTTCGGTGAAGCTTTCTTT
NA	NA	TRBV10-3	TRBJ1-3	CAISDPFAGNTIYF	TGTGCCATCAGTGATCCGTTCGCTGGAAACACCATATATTTT
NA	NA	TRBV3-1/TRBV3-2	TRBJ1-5	CASSQDHRYSNQPQHF	TGTGCCAGCAGCCAAGACCACAGGTATAGCAATCAGCCCCAGCATTTT
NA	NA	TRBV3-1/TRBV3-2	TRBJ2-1	CASSPRRYNEQFF	TGTGCCAGCAGCCCGCGGCGTTACAATGAGCAGTTCTTC
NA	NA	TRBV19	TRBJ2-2	CASSITASTNTGELFF	TGTGCCAGTAGTATTACGGCTAGCACAAACACCGGGGAGCTGTTTTTT
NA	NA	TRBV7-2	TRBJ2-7	CASSLGAGRLAVYEQYF	TGTGCCAGCAGCTTGGGGGCAGGTCGTCTAGCAGTGTACGAGCAGTACTTC
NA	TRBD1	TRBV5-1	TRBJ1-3	CASRQGGGNTIYF	TGCGCCAGCCGACAGGGCGGTGGAAACACCATATATTTT
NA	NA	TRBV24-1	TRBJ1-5	CATSEKTGGAQPQHF	TGTGCCACCAGTGAAAAAACGGGTGGCGCTCAGCCCCAGCATTTT
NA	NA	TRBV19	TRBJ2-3	CASSRERPDTQYF	TGTGCCAGTAGTAGGGAGCGACCAGATACGCAGTATTTT
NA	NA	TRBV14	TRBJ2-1	CASSQDLARDYSYNEQFF	TGTGCCAGCAGCCAAGATCTGGCCCGGGATTACTCCTACAATGAGCAGTTCTTC
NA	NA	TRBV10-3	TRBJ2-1	CAIKGVSDYNEQFF	TGTGCCATCAAAGGGGTATCGGACTACAATGAGCAGTTCTTC
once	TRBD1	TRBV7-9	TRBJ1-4	CASSPGQGAREKLFF	TGTGCCAGCAGCCCGGGACAGGGGGCGCGTGAAAAACTGTTTTTT
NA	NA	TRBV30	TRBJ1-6	CAWTLLRKGDSPLHF	TGTGCCTGGACCTTGTTGCGCAAAGGGGATTCACCCCTCCACTTT
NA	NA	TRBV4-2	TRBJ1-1	CASSQEGQMNTEAFF	TGTGCCAGCAGCCAAGAAGGACAGATGAACACTGAAGCTTTCTTT
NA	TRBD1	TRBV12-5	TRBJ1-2	CASGFPQGAGSTDNYGYTF	TGTGCTAGTGGTTTTCCTCAGGGGGCGGGGAGTACCGATAACTATGGCTACACCTTC
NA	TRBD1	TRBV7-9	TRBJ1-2	CASSLRRTGGNYGYTF	TGTGCCAGCAGCTTACGGCGCACAGGGGGCAACTATGGCTACACCTTC
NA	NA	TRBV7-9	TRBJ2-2	CASSHDSGFENGELFF	TGTGCCAGCAGCCACGACTCGGGGTTTGAGAACGGGGAGCTGTTTTTT
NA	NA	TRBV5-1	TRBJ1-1	CASSLAGSTEAFF	TGCGCCAGCAGCTTGGCGGGAAGCACTGAAGCTTTCTTT
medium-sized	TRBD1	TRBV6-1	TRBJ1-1	CASSEALGGGAEAFF	TGTGCCAGCAGTGAAGCGCTTGGAGGGGGCGCTGAAGCTTTCTTT
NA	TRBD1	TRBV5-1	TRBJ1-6	CASSSPPGTDNSPLHF	TGCGCCAGCAGCTCACCTCCCGGGACAGATAATTCACCCCTCCACTTT
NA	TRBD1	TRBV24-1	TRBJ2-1	CATEQGVTGNEQFF	TGTGCCACCGAACAGGGGGTTACGGGCAATGAGCAGTTCTTC
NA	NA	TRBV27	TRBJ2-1	CASSRQTDARVDEQFF	TGTGCCAGCAGCCGCCAGACGGATGCCCGGGTCGATGAGCAGTTCTTC
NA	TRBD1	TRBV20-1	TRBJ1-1	CSAKQGSEAFF	TGCAGTGCCAAACAGGGGAGTGAAGCTTTCTTT
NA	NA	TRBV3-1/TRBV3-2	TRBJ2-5	CASQRSGVGVETQYF	TGTGCCAGCCAAAGGAGCGGTGTTGGTGTGGAAACCCAGTACTTC
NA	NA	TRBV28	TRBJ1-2	CASSRQLFYGYTF	TGTGCCAGCAGCCGACAGCTTTTCTATGGCTACACCTTC
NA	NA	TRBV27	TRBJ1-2	CASSYLARTGLGDGYTF	TGTGCCAGCAGTTACCTAGCCAGGACGGGCCTCGGCGATGGCTACACCTTC
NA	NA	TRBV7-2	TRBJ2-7	CASSLSPRVNEQYF	TGTGCCAGCAGCTTATCCCCTCGAGTTAACGAGCAGTACTTC
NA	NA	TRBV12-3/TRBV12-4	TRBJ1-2	CASSLNWYGYTF	TGTGCCAGCAGTTTAAACTGGTATGGCTACACCTTC
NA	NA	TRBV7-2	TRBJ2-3	CASSQHRERGTDTQYF	TGTGCCAGCAGCCAACACAGGGAGAGAGGCACAGATACGCAGTATTTT
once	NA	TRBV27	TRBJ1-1	CASSFRAFF	TGTGCCAGCAGTTTCAGAGCTTTCTTT
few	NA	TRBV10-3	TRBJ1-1	CAISESMVQGLGTEAFF	TGTGCCATCAGTGAGTCGATGGTCCAGGGACTAGGCACTGAAGCTTTCTTT
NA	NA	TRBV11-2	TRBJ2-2	CASSLDPGTGELFF	TGTGCCAGCAGCTTAGACCCAGGGACCGGGGAGCTGTTTTTT
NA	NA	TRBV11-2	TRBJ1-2	CASSLDVVGRLGYGYTF	TGTGCCAGCAGCTTAGATGTGGTGGGGCGATTGGGTTATGGCTACACCTTC
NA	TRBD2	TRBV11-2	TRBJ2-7	CASSPGLDEQYF	TGTGCCAGCAGCCCCGGACTAGACGAGCAGTACTTC
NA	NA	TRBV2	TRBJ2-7	CASSVQYEQYF	TGTGCCAGCAGTGTTCAGTACGAGCAGTACTTC
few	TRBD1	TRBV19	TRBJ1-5	CASSSQGDRQPQHF	TGTGCCAGTAGTAGCCAGGGGGACCGGCAGCCCCAGCATTTT
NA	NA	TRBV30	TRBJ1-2	CAWSPKGPRGYGYTF	TGTGCCTGGAGTCCGAAAGGGCCCAGAGGGTATGGCTACACCTTC
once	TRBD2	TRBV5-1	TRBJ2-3	CASSRTSADTQYF	TGCGCCAGCAGCAGGACTAGCGCAGATACGCAGTATTTT
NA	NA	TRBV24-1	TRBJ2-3	CATEDRFSTDTQYF	TGTGCCACCGAAGACAGATTTAGCACAGATACGCAGTATTTT
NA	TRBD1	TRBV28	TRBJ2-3	CASSRQGLVGTDTQYF	TGTGCCAGCAGTCGACAGGGGTTGGTAGGAACAGATACGCAGTATTTT
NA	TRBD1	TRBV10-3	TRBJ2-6	CAISESMTGVGANVLTF	TGTGCCATCAGTGAGTCAATGACAGGGGTCGGGGCCAACGTCCTGACTTTC
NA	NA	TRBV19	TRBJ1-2	CASSIAGIQGYTF	TGTGCCAGTAGTATAGCAGGGATTCAAGGCTACACCTTC
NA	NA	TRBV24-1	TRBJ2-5	CATSVSMGPQETQYF	TGTGCCACCAGTGTCTCTATGGGGCCCCAAGAGACCCAGTACTTC
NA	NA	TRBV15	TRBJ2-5	CATSSQQKGETQYF	TGTGCCACCAGCAGCCAGCAAAAGGGGGAGACCCAGTACTTC
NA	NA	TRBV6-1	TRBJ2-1	CASSERPRGNEQFF	TGTGCCAGCAGTGAAAGGCCCAGGGGCAATGAGCAGTTCTTC
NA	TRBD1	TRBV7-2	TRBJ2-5	CASSLGQIRETQYF	TGTGCCAGCAGCTTGGGACAGATCCGAGAGACCCAGTACTTC
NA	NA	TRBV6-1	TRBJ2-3	CASRAPGRGDTQYF	TGTGCCAGCAGGGCTCCAGGGCGCGGAGATACGCAGTATTTT
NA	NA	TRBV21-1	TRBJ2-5	CASRPPEGEETQYF	TGTGCCAGCAGGCCCCCAGAGGGGGAAGAGACCCAGTACTTC
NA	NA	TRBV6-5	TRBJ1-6	CASSYGTGNSPLHF	TGTGCCAGCAGTTACGGAACGGGTAATTCACCCCTCCACTTT